Detailed here is one T cell receptor beta chain. Its matching antigen is unknown. The data were obtained in a study of vaccination effects on CD4 cells after COVID-19. On the study more broadly: Expansion of antigen-specific CD4+ T cells with viral peptide pools was carried out by the ViraFEST assay before sequencing.

Sequencing was performed with immunoSEQ multiplex PCR; in TCRdb, only in-frame clones are kept and a portion is missing. The sample includes 42,000 or so clones, over 60% of them seen just once. V was shortened by 3 bases and J by 3 bases, with 20 bases between the two germline ends. This CDR3 region has 17 residues. Germline V gene data show CDR1 as KGHSH and CDR2 as LQKENI. With about ten days of culture completed, CD4+ T cells were isolated. All participants had two doses of either the BNT162b2 or mRNA-1273 vaccine. The source was CD4+ T cells from PBMCs cultured without peptide, collected after COVID-19 vaccination. The chain is built from TRBV18 and TRBJ1-1; D call uncertain. This TCR was recovered from a human donor who received a COVID-19 vaccine. CDR3 region: CASSPPGNWESDTEAFF. As DNA, the CDR3 is TGTGCCAGCTCACCCCCGGGCAATTGGGAATCCGACACTGAAGCTTTCTTT.